Listed below are T cell receptor beta chains from one sample, sequenced in a study of T-cell reconstitution after alpha-beta-depleted transplantation in children. TCRdb reprocessed the PCR reads with MiXCR, giving one entry per CDR3 protein. Of about 410,000 distinct CDR3 sequences in the sample, roughly 21% were seen once. The starting material was PBMCs from the stem cell graft donor, obtained from the stem cell graft. All receptors derive from a human donor who donated a stem cell graft to a child with acute myeloid leukemia. CDR3s include the opening cysteine and the closing phenylalanine or tryptophan. A D gene is named only where the DNA matches it firmly. A row's size may be missing; if present it is once, few, many or a size class.

V: TRBV29-1
size: many
J: TRBJ2-1
D: NA
CDR3: CSVEGQVSYNEQFF
DNA: TGCAGCGTTGAAGGACAGGTATCCTACAATGAGCAGTTCTTC

V: TRBV6-5
size: many
J: TRBJ2-3
D: NA
CDR3: CASRPPAATSTDTQYF
DNA: TGTGCCAGCAGACCCCCTGCGGCTACTAGCACAGATACGCAGTATTTT

V: TRBV3-1
size: few
J: TRBJ2-5
D: NA
CDR3: CASSQVLTGLDSTQYF
DNA: TGTGCCAGCAGCCAGGTCCTTACGGGCCTAGATTCGACCCAGTACTTC

V: TRBV4-3
size: few
J: TRBJ2-2
D: NA
CDR3: CASTQVGLFF
DNA: TGCGCCAGCACCCAAGTCGGGCTGTTTTTT

V: TRBV18
size: NA
J: TRBJ2-2
D: NA
CDR3: CASCGDTGELFF
DNA: TGTGCCAGCTGCGGGGACACCGGGGAGCTGTTTTTT

V: TRBV27
size: NA
J: TRBJ1-2
D: NA
CDR3: CASSLTGNGYGYTF
DNA: TGTGCCAGCAGTTTAACAGGGAATGGCTATGGCTACACCTTC

V: TRBV4-1
size: few
J: TRBJ2-6
D: NA
CDR3: CASSQERVGLPALSGANVLTF
DNA: TGCGCCAGCAGCCAAGAGAGAGTAGGGCTCCCGGCCCTCTCTGGGGCCAACGTCCTGACTTTC

V: TRBV27
size: NA
J: TRBJ1-1
D: NA
CDR3: CASNKDRGNTEAFF
DNA: TGTGCCAGCAACAAGGATCGGGGCAACACTGAAGCTTTCTTT

V: TRBV12-3/TRBV12-4
size: few
J: TRBJ2-1
D: NA
CDR3: CASSLRLQDNEQFF
DNA: TGTGCCAGCAGTTTACGGCTACAGGACAATGAGCAGTTCTTC

V: TRBV12-3/TRBV12-4
size: many
J: TRBJ2-1
D: TRBD2
CDR3: CASTGGPINEQFF
DNA: TGTGCCAGCACGGGAGGGCCGATCAATGAGCAGTTCTTC

V: TRBV12-3/TRBV12-4
size: NA
J: TRBJ2-7
D: TRBD2
CDR3: CASVRTSGGLEQYF
DNA: TGTGCCAGCGTTAGGACTAGCGGGGGTCTCGAGCAGTACTTC

V: TRBV5-1
size: once
J: TRBJ2-1
D: TRBD1
CDR3: CASTSNRDRGPLSNYNEQFF
DNA: TGCGCCAGCACTTCGAACCGGGACAGGGGGCCACTATCCAACTACAATGAGCAGTTCTTC

V: TRBV6-5
size: NA
J: TRBJ2-1
D: TRBD2
CDR3: CASSYLLAGVVEQFF
DNA: TGTGCCAGCAGTTATTTGCTAGCGGGAGTAGTTGAGCAGTTCTTC

V: TRBV10-3
size: few
J: TRBJ2-3
D: NA
CDR3: CAISESLPSLGQYF
DNA: TGTGCCATCAGTGAGAGCCTACCTTCTTTGGGGCAGTATTTT

V: TRBV7-9
size: NA
J: TRBJ2-6
D: TRBD1
CDR3: CAISQGAVGANVLTF
DNA: TGTGCCATTTCACAGGGGGCGGTCGGGGCCAACGTCCTGACTTTC

V: TRBV28
size: NA
J: TRBJ1-1
D: NA
CDR3: CASSFHTEAFF
DNA: TGTGCCAGCAGTTTTCATACTGAAGCTTTCTTT

V: TRBV4-2
size: NA
J: TRBJ2-7
D: TRBD2
CDR3: CASSQVTSGKVGEQYF
DNA: TGTGCCAGCAGCCAAGTGACTAGCGGGAAGGTCGGAGAGCAGTACTTC

V: TRBV5-1
size: few
J: TRBJ2-1
D: NA
CDR3: CASSIAGPSYNEQFF
DNA: TGCGCCAGCAGCATAGCAGGGCCCTCCTACAATGAGCAGTTCTTC

V: TRBV11-3
size: many
J: TRBJ2-5
D: NA
CDR3: CASSFTGQETQYF
DNA: TGTGCCAGCAGCTTCACTGGACAAGAGACCCAGTACTTC

V: TRBV9
size: NA
J: TRBJ2-5
D: TRBD1
CDR3: CASSAQDRAGETQYF
DNA: TGTGCCAGCAGCGCTCAGGACAGGGCCGGGGAGACCCAGTACTTC

V: TRBV12-3/TRBV12-4
size: NA
J: TRBJ2-2
D: NA
CDR3: CASTDRRGELFF
DNA: TGTGCCAGCACCGACAGGCGGGGGGAGCTGTTTTTT

V: TRBV5-6
size: NA
J: TRBJ2-7
D: NA
CDR3: CASTFDRWDYEQYF
DNA: TGTGCCAGCACTTTTGACAGGTGGGACTACGAGCAGTACTTC

V: TRBV29-1
size: many
J: TRBJ2-7
D: TRBD1
CDR3: CSVGLTGVNEQYF
DNA: TGCAGCGTGGGCCTGACAGGGGTCAACGAGCAGTACTTC

V: TRBV15
size: many
J: TRBJ2-1
D: NA
CDR3: CATSRAGSNEQFF
DNA: TGTGCCACCAGCAGAGCGGGGAGCAATGAGCAGTTCTTC

V: TRBV12-3/TRBV12-4
size: NA
J: TRBJ2-5
D: NA
CDR3: CASSVKETQYF
DNA: TGTGCCAGCAGTGTCAAAGAGACCCAGTACTTC

V: TRBV12-3/TRBV12-4
size: NA
J: TRBJ2-7
D: NA
CDR3: CASSSGTHEQYF
DNA: TGTGCCAGCAGTTCCGGGACACACGAGCAGTACTTC

V: TRBV20-1
size: NA
J: TRBJ1-4
D: TRBD1
CDR3: CSAVRTGEEKLFF
DNA: TGCAGTGCCGTTCGGACAGGGGAGGAAAAACTGTTTTTT

V: TRBV12-3/TRBV12-4
size: few
J: TRBJ2-2
D: TRBD2
CDR3: CASNYLAGAFSGELFF
DNA: TGTGCCAGCAACTATTTAGCGGGAGCCTTTAGCGGGGAGCTGTTTTTT

V: TRBV12-3/TRBV12-4
size: NA
J: TRBJ2-7
D: NA
CDR3: CASTKGGAGEQYF
DNA: TGTGCCAGCACCAAGGGGGGGGCGGGGGAGCAGTACTTC

V: TRBV5-1
size: NA
J: TRBJ2-4
D: NA
CDR3: CASSLRQGLDIQYF
DNA: TGCGCCAGCAGCTTGAGGCAGGGGCTGGACATTCAGTACTTC

V: TRBV20-1
size: many
J: TRBJ2-7
D: NA
CDR3: CSAEKRESYNEQYF
DNA: TGCAGTGCAGAGAAACGGGAGAGTTACAACGAGCAGTACTTC

V: TRBV29-1
size: many
J: TRBJ2-7
D: NA
CDR3: CSVVLALEPATGTYEQYF
DNA: TGCAGCGTTGTTTTAGCTCTAGAGCCCGCTACAGGGACCTACGAGCAGTACTTC

V: TRBV12-3/TRBV12-4
size: NA
J: TRBJ1-1
D: NA
CDR3: CASSEGVGRTEAFF
DNA: TGTGCCAGCAGTGAAGGAGTGGGCAGGACTGAAGCTTTCTTT

V: TRBV24-1
size: many
J: TRBJ2-5
D: TRBD1
CDR3: CATRRTGGETQYF
DNA: TGTGCCACCAGACGAACAGGGGGAGAGACCCAGTACTTC

V: TRBV27
size: NA
J: TRBJ2-7
D: NA
CDR3: CASSLSAAGAYEQYF
DNA: TGTGCCAGCAGTTTATCCGCCGCAGGGGCCTACGAGCAGTACTTC

V: TRBV20-1
size: many
J: TRBJ1-3
D: NA
CDR3: CSASLDSHSGNTIYF
DNA: TGCAGTGCTAGCCTCGACAGCCACTCTGGAAACACCATATATTTT

V: TRBV7-9
size: NA
J: TRBJ2-1
D: NA
CDR3: CASSILRSGRNEQFF
DNA: TGTGCCAGCAGCATACTGCGGTCCGGCCGCAATGAGCAGTTCTTC